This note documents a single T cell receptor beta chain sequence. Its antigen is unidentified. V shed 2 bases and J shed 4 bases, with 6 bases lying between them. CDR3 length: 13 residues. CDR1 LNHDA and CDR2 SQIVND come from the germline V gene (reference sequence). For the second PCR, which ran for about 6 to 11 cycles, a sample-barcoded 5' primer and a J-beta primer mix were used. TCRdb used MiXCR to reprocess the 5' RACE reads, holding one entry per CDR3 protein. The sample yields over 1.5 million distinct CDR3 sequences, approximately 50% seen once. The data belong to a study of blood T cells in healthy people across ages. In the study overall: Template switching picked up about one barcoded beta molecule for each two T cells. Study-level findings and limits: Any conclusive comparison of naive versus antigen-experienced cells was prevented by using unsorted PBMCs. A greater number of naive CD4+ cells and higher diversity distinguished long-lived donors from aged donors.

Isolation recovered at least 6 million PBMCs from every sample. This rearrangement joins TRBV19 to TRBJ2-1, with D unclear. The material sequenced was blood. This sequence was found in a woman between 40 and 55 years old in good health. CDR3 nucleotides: TGTGCCAGTAGTATAATGCTTTACAATGAGCAGTTCTTC. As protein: CASSIMLYNEQFF.